These T cell receptor beta chains were read from a single sample in a study of CD8 T cells in Susac syndrome. TCRdb called the immunoSEQ multiplex PCR reads again in MiXCR, with one record for every CDR3 protein. This table holds some 110,000 distinct CDR3 sequences, roughly 94% found once. The sample was CD8+ T cells from PBMCs. These TCRs come from a human donor with Susac syndrome. Both conserved end residues are part of each CDR3. Each record gives: J gene, clone size, D gene, V gene, CDR3 length, CDR3 DNA, CDR3 protein. The D gene is left open where the match is weak. Where a row states a size, it is once, few, many or the class of an expanded clone; other rows omit it.

TRBJ2-3 | NA | NA | TRBV9 | 12 | TGTGCCAGCAGCGACTACACAGATACGCAGTATTTT | CASSDYTDTQYF
TRBJ2-7 | NA | NA | TRBV27 | 14 | TGTGCCAGCAGTCCCATAGACAGGCCGAGGGAGCAGTACTTC | CASSPIDRPREQYF
TRBJ1-2 | NA | NA | TRBV6-4 | 15 | TGTGCCAGCAGTGGGGGGAGAATCCCTAACTATGGCTACACCTTC | CASSGGRIPNYGYTF
TRBJ1-1 | NA | NA | TRBV19 | 13 | TGTGCCAGTAGTGCCCGAATGGACACTGAAGCTTTCTTT | CASSARMDTEAFF
TRBJ2-5 | NA | NA | TRBV10-3 | 16 | TGTGCCATCAGTGAGGCCGGGACGGATGTCCAAGAGACCCAGTACTTC | CAISEAGTDVQETQYF
TRBJ2-2 | NA | NA | TRBV9 | 14 | TGTGCCAGCAGCACGGGACCGAGCACCGGGGAGCTGTTTTTT | CASSTGPSTGELFF
TRBJ2-3 | NA | TRBD2 | TRBV9 | 16 | TGTGCCAGCAGCGCTCGACTAGCGGGGGGCACAGATACGCAGTATTTT | CASSARLAGGTDTQYF
TRBJ2-7 | NA | TRBD2 | TRBV7-2 | 18 | TGTGCCAGCAGCGGAGGGACTAGCGGGGGGCTTCGATCCTACGAGCAGTACTTC | CASSGGTSGGLRSYEQYF
TRBJ2-7 | NA | TRBD1 | TRBV27 | 15 | TGTGCCAGCAGTAGCATAGGGGGCTACTCCTACGAGCAGTACTTC | CASSSIGGYSYEQYF
TRBJ1-2 | NA | NA | TRBV29-1 | 12 | TGCAGCGCTGGAACTTCGGGCTATGGCTACACCTTC | CSAGTSGYGYTF
TRBJ2-5 | NA | NA | TRBV9 | 13 | TGTGCCAGCAGCGTAGGTCGCGAAGAGACCCAGTACTTC | CASSVGREETQYF
TRBJ1-2 | once | NA | TRBV25-1 | 14 | TGTGCCAGCAGTGAATCGACGGGACCCTATGGCTACACCTTC | CASSESTGPYGYTF
TRBJ2-2 | NA | NA | TRBV13 | 16 | TGTGCCAGCAGCTACAGTCCGGAGAGGCATTCCGGGGAGCTGTTTTTT | CASSYSPERHSGELFF
TRBJ2-3 | NA | TRBD1 | TRBV5-6 | 15 | TGTGCCAGCAGCTTCCCGGGACAGTCAACAGATACGCAGTATTTT | CASSFPGQSTDTQYF
TRBJ1-4 | NA | NA | TRBV30 | 13 | TGTGCCTGGAGGATGGACACGGGTGAAAAACTGTTTTTT | CAWRMDTGEKLFF
TRBJ1-1 | NA | NA | TRBV9 | 16 | TGTGCCAGCAGCGTAGCTTCAGCCGGTTCGAGTCCGGAAGCTTTCTTT | CASSVASAGSSPEAFF
TRBJ2-3 | NA | NA | TRBV27 | 15 | TGTGCCAGCAGTTCCCCTCGCGGTAGCACAGATACGCAGTATTTT | CASSSPRGSTDTQYF
TRBJ2-1 | NA | TRBD1 | TRBV11-2 | 14 | TGTGCCAGCGAGGGGACAGGCTTCACCAATGAGCAGTTCTTC | CASEGTGFTNEQFF
TRBJ1-6 | NA | NA | TRBV6-5 | 13 | TGTGCCAGCAGTTACTCTACTAATTCACCCCTCCACTTT | CASSYSTNSPLHF
TRBJ2-7 | once | NA | TRBV2 | 13 | TGTGCCAGCAGGGACAGTTACCGCTACGAGCAGTACTTC | CASRDSYRYEQYF
TRBJ2-1 | NA | TRBD2 | TRBV28 | 15 | TGTGCCAGCAGTTTAACTAGCGGGGGTGACAATGAGCAGTTCTTC | CASSLTSGGDNEQFF
TRBJ2-7 | NA | NA | TRBV24-1 | 12 | TGTGCCACCAGTGATGGGGACGCGGAGCAGTACTTC | CATSDGDAEQYF
TRBJ2-4 | NA | TRBD1 | TRBV9 | 14 | TGTGCCAGCAGCGTCGGACAGGGAACTAACATTCAGTACTTC | CASSVGQGTNIQYF
TRBJ2-7 | NA | NA | TRBV4-2 | 15 | TGTGCCAGCAGAAGGACCTCGCACCGCCTCAACGAGCAGTACTTC | CASRRTSHRLNEQYF
TRBJ2-5 | NA | TRBD2 | TRBV9 | 17 | TGTGCCAGCAGCGAAGGGTTGTATAGCGGGGGTTCTGAGACCCAGTACTTC | CASSEGLYSGGSETQYF
TRBJ1-2 | NA | NA | TRBV20-1 | 12 | TGCAGTTCCCTACAGGGTCGTGGCGGCTACACCTTC | CSSLQGRGGYTF
TRBJ1-6 | NA | NA | TRBV29-1 | 12 | TGCAGCGTTGGGACGGGAAATTCACCCCTCCACTTT | CSVGTGNSPLHF
TRBJ2-7 | once | TRBD1 | TRBV5-6 | 13 | TGTGCCAGCAGCGGGGGACAGGCTCTCGAGCAGTACTTC | CASSGGQALEQYF
TRBJ1-2 | once | NA | TRBV25-1 | 13 | TGTGCCAGCTCTTACCCCGAGGGGTGGGGCTACACCTTC | CASSYPEGWGYTF
TRBJ2-3 | NA | TRBD2 | TRBV11-2 | 16 | TGTGCCAGCAGCCACACCCACCGGGGGGGCACAGATACGCAGTATTTT | CASSHTHRGGTDTQYF
TRBJ2-3 | NA | NA | TRBV7-2 | 13 | TGTGCCAGCAGCTTAGAGCCGCCAGATACGCAGTATTTT | CASSLEPPDTQYF
TRBJ2-6 | NA | NA | TRBV6-5 | 18 | TGTGCCAGCAGTTTAAGCCCCGGGACGGACTCTGGGGCCAACGTCCTGACTTTC | CASSLSPGTDSGANVLTF